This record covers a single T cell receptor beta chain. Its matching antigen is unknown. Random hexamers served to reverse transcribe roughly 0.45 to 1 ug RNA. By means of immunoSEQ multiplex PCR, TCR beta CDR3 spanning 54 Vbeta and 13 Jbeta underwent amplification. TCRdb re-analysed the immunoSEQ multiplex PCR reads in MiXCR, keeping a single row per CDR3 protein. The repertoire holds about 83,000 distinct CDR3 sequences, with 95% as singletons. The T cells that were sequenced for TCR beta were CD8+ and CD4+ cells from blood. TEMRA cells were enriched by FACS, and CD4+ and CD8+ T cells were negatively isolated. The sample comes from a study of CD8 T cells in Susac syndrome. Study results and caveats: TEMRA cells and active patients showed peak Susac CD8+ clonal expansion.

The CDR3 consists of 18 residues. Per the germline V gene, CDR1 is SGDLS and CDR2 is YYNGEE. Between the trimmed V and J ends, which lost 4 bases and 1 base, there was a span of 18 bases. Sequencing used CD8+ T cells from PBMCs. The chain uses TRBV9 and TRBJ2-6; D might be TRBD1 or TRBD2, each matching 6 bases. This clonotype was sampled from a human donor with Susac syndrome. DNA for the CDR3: TGTGCCAGCAGCCCCTGGCTAGGGGGAGGTTCTGGGGCCAACGTCCTGACTTTC. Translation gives CASSPWLGGGSGANVLTF.